The table lists the clone carrying this TCR beta chain with a count of one. What it recognizes is unknown. The germline V gene encodes CDR1 SGHNT and CDR2 YENEEA. The V gene lost 2 bases and the J gene lost 7 bases, with 9 bases spanning the gap. CDR3 length: 13 amino acids. Only in-frame clones appear in the TCRdb table, and some are missing; sequencing was by immunoSEQ multiplex PCR. The sample shows more than 15,000 clones, 80% to 95% of them seen only once. This sample was taken from a study of T cell clonotyping in hematopoietic cell transplantation. Regarding the study as a whole: Few recipient clonotypes overlapped donors; over 95% were de novo at given depth. CD4 and CD8 repertoire contributions could not be separated without sorting. After transplant, recipient diversity fell while pathologically expanded clonotypes grew through day 180.

The receptor comes from a man aged 40-49 years in good health. Some clones in this sample may be carry-over from other donors' samples. The sequenced sample was peripheral blood mononuclear cells. The genes are TRBV11-3 and TRBJ2-1, with D possibly being TRBD2 (5 bases). The CDR3 here is CASSLLASNEQFF. The CDR3 DNA is TGTGCCAGCAGCTTACTAGCCTCGAATGAGCAGTTCTTC.